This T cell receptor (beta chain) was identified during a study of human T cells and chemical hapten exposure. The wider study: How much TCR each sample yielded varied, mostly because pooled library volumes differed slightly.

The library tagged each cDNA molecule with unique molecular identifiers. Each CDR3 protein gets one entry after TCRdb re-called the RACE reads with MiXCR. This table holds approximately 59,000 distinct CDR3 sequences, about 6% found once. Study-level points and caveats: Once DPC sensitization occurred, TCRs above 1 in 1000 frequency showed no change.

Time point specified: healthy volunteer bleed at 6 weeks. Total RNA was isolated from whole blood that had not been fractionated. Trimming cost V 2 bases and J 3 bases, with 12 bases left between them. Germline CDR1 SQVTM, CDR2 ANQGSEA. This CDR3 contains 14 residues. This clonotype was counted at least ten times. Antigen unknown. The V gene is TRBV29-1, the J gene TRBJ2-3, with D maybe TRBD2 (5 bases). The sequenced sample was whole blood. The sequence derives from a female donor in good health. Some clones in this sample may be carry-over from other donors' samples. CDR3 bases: TGCAGCGTTGAAATGAGGGCCCCAACAGATACGCAGTATTTT. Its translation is CSVEMRAPTDTQYF.